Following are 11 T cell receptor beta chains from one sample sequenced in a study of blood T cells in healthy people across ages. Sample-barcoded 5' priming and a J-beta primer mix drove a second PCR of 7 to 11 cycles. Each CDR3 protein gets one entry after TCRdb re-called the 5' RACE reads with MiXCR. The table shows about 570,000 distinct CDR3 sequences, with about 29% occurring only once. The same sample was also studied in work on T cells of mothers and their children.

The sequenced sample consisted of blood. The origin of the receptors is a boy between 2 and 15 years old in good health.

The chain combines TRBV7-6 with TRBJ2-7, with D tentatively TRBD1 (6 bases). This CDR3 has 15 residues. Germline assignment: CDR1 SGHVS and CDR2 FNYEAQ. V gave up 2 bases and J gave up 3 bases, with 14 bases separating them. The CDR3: CASSLREGQNYEQYF. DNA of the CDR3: TGTGCCAGCAGCTTAAGGGAAGGACAGAACTACGAGCAGTACTTC.

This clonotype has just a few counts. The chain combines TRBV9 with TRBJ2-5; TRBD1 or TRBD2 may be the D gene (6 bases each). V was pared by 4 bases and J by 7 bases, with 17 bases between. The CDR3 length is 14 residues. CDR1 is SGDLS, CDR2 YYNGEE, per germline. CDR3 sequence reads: CASSPGTPEGTQYF. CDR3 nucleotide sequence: TGTGCCAGCAGCCCCGGGACACCGGAGGGGACCCAGTACTTC.

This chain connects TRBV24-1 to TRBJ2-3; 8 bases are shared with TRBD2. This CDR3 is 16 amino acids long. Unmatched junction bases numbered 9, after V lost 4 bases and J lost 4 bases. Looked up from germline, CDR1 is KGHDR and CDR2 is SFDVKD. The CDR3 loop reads CATSESGAGESDTQYF. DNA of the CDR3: TGTGCCACCAGTGAGTCAGGAGCGGGAGAGTCAGATACGCAGTATTTT.

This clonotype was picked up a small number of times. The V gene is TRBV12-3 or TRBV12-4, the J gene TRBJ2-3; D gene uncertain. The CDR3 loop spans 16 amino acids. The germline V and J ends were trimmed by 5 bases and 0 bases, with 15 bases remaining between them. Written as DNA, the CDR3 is TGTGCCAGCAGTCAAACTATGGGTACTAGCACAGATACGCAGTATTTT. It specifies CASSQTMGTSTDTQYF.

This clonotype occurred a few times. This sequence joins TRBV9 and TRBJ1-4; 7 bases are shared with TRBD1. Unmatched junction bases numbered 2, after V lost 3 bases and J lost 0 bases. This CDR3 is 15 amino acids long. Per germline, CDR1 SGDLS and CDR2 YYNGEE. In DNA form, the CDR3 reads TGTGCCAGCAGCGCTCAGGGGGCAACTAATGAAAAACTGTTTTTT. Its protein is CASSAQGATNEKLFF. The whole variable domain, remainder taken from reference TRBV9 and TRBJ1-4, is DSGVTQTPKHLITATGQRVTLRCSPRSGDLSVYWYQQSLDQGLQFLIQYYNGEERAKGNILERFSAQQFPDLHSELNLSSLELGDSALYFCASSAQGATNEKLFFGSGTQLSVL.

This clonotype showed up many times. In nucleotides, the CDR3 is TGTGCCAGCAGCTCCGGACGGACCCTCAGAGGAGATACGCAGTATTTT. Translating it yields CASSSGRTLRGDTQYF. The genes are TRBV7-7 and TRBJ2-3; D is ambiguous. CDR3 length equals 16 residues. In germline, CDR1 is SSHAT, CDR2 FNYEAQ (reference sequence). The V and J ends lost 4 bases and 5 bases respectively, with 19 bases between them.

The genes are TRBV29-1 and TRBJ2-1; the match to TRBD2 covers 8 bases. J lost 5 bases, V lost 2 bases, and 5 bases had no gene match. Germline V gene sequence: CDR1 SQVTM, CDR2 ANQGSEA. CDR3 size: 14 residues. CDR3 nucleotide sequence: TGCAGCGTTGAAAAACGGGGGGGAGACAATGAGCAGTTCTTC. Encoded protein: CSVEKRGGDNEQFF.

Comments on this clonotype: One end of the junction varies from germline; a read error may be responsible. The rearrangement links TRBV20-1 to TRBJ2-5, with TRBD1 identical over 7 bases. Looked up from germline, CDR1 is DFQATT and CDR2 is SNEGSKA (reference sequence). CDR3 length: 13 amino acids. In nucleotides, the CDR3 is TGCGGTGCTAGAGCAGCAGGGGGAGAGACCCAGTACTTC. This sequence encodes CGARAAGGETQYF.

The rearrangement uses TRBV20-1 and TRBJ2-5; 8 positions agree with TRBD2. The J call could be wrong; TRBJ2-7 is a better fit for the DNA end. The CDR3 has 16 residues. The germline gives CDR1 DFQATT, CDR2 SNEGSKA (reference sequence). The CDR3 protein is CSARGLREGPHYEQYF. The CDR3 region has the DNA TGCAGTGCTAGGGGTCTCCGGGAGGGCCCTCACTACGAGCAGTACTTC.

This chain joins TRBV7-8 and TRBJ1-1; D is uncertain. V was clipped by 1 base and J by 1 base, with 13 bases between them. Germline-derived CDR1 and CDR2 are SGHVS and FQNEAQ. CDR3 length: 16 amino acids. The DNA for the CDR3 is TGTGCCAGCAGCTTAGGGGGTCGCAATTCGAACACTGAAGCTTTCTTT. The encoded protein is CASSLGGRNSNTEAFF.

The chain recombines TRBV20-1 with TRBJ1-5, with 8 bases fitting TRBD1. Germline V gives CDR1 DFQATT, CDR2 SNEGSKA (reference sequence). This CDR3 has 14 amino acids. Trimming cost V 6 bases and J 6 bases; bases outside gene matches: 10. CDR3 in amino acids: CSASDSGGSQPQHF. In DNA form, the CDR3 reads TGCAGTGCGTCCGACTCAGGGGGCAGTCAGCCCCAGCATTTT.